This TCR beta chain was found in a study of cytomegalovirus exposure and HLA in healthy donors. V lost 3 bases, J lost 7 bases, and 16 bases lay in between. This CDR3 contains 15 residues. Germline V gene lookup returns CDR1 MDHEN and CDR2 SYDVKM. 13 Jbeta primers and 60 Vbeta primers were used for the PCR. Profiled with immunoSEQ multiplex PCR; TCRdb holds only in-frame clones, not every one. This repertoire comprises more than 90,000 clones; its ten largest clones make up around 7%. General observations from the study: The study reported that TCR beta sequences accurately predicted HLA-A and HLA-B alleles in most subjects. It was confirmed in vitro that a few of the CMV-associated chains were specific for CMV antigens. A reported reduction in N-insertions relative to the approximately 690-donor mean was seen in an Asian-associated ancestry cluster in a later analysis. Later work found that TCR association rates differed between HLA loci; DRB1 had the most and HLA-C the fewest.

Details on this clone: As yet, its antigen is unknown.

This sequence joins TRBV28 and TRBJ2-1; D perhaps matches TRBD2 (6 bases). Sequencing was done on a sample of PBMCs. The receptor's source is a man aged 40-50 years in good health and CMV-seropositive. The CDR3 DNA sequence: TGTGCCAGCAGTTTGGATCCGGGAGCGAGAAATGAGCAGTTCTTC. Translating gives CASSLDPGARNEQFF.